A single sample gave rise to the 19 T cell receptor beta chains below, sequenced in a study of OX40 agonist ivuxolimab in advanced cancers. The repertoire was sequenced with immunoSEQ multiplex PCR; TCRdb's copy has only in-frame clones and lacks some. The table records tens of thousands of clones, approximately 88% of them present only once. The specimen comprised CD4+ or CD8+ T cells sorted from blood, sampled in a trial of the OX40 agonist ivuxolimab. The origin of the receptors is an adult with an advanced solid tumor such as melanoma, head and neck, liver or kidney cancer.

The V call is TRBV27, the J call TRBJ2-5; tentatively, D is TRBD2 (6 bases). Trimming left V 4 bases short and J 1 base short, with 13 bases between. The CDR3 has 15 residues. Germline loops: CDR1 MNHEY, CDR2 SMNVEV (reference sequence). CDR3 DNA sequence: TGTGCCAGCAGTTCCCCTGGTAGCGGCCAAGAGACCCAGTACTTC. Its translation: CASSSPGSGQETQYF.

The genes are TRBV4-3 and TRBJ1-2, with D maybe TRBD1 (5 bases). Per germline, CDR1 LGHNA and CDR2 YSLEER. CDR3 length: 15 residues. Trimming shortened V by 0 bases and J by 3 bases, and 11 bases separated the two germline ends. This CDR3 reads CASSQDRAGDYGYTF. The CDR3 DNA is TGCGCCAGCAGCCAAGATCGGGCGGGGGACTATGGCTACACCTTC.

The V call is TRBV9, the J call TRBJ1-3; no clear D. Germline V gene data show CDR1 as SGDLS and CDR2 as YYNGEE. Trimming stripped 4 bases from V and 4 bases from J, with 9 bases between. The CDR3 is 13 residues long. The CDR3 region has the DNA TGTGCCAGCAGCCCACGGGCGGGAAACACCATATATTTT. This gives the protein CASSPRAGNTIYF.

This chain joins TRBV7-2 and TRBJ2-3; D is undetermined. Germline CDR1 SGHTA, CDR2 FQGNSA. V gave up 5 bases and J gave up 0 bases, with 9 bases separating them. The CDR3 loop spans 14 amino acids. The CDR3 sequence is CASSERRSTDTQYF. CDR3 nucleotide sequence: TGTGCCAGCAGCGAGAGGCGTAGCACAGATACGCAGTATTTT.

About this clone itself: A much larger clone differs from this one at a single base, so this may be a read error. Distinct nucleotide sequences in the sample also encode this CDR3. The genes are TRBV6-5 and TRBJ2-7; D is perhaps TRBD1 or TRBD2 (5 bases each). V lost 3 bases, J lost 0 bases, and 12 bases lay in between. The CDR3 totals 15 residues. CDR1 and CDR2 from the germline V gene are MNHEY and SVGAGI. CDR3 sequence (DNA): TGTGCCAGCAGTTATTCGAGGGACGTCTCCTACGAGCAGTACTTC. Protein: CASSYSRDVSYEQYF.

By sample fraction, this clone is medium-sized. The genes are TRBV2 and TRBJ2-6; D remains unclear. Germline values: CDR1 SNHLY, CDR2 FYNNEI. The CDR3 runs to 14 residues. V lost 10 bases to trimming and J lost 2 bases, with 12 bases between them. CDR3 protein: CAMAQEAGANVLTF. As DNA, the CDR3 is TGTGCCATGGCGCAAGAGGCTGGGGCCAACGTCCTGACTTTC. The variable domain in full, with the rest retrieved from reference TRBV2 and TRBJ2-6, is EPEVTQTPSHQVTQMGQEVILRCVPISNHLYFYWYRQILGQKVEFLVSFYNNEISEKSEIFDDQFSVERPDGSNFTLKIRSTKLEDSAMYFCAMAQEAGANVLTFGAGSRLTVL.

Only one count was recorded for this clone. The V gene is TRBV7-8, the J gene TRBJ2-3; no reliable D call. The germline CDR1 and CDR2 sequences are SGHVS and FQNEAQ. The CDR3 is 13 amino acids. V lost 4 bases and J 4 bases, leaving 9 bases between the germline ends. Here the CDR3 reads CASSSGHADTQYF. CDR3 nucleotides: TGTGCCAGCAGCTCCGGTCACGCAGATACGCAGTATTTT. The complete variable domain, with remaining parts taken from reference TRBV7-8 and TRBJ2-3, reads GAGVSQSPRYKVAKRGQDVALRCDPISGHVSLFWYQQALGQGPEFLTYFQNEAQLDKSGLPSDRFFAERPEGSVSTLKIQRTQQEDSAVYLCASSSGHADTQYFGPGTRLTVL.

The gene calls are TRBV19 and TRBJ2-7; D might be TRBD2 (6 bases). Germline values: CDR1 LNHDA, CDR2 SQIVND (reference sequence). The V and J ends lost 3 bases and 7 bases respectively, with 10 bases between them. The CDR3 consists of 12 residues. The CDR3 protein is CASSIVGGEQYF. CDR3 DNA sequence: TGTGCCAGTAGTATTGTTGGGGGGGAGCAGTACTTC.

The chain is built from TRBV27 and TRBJ2-7, with D possibly matching TRBD1 (5 bases). Germline V gives CDR1 MNHEY, CDR2 SMNVEV (reference sequence). V lost 7 bases and J lost 0, with 19 bases in between. The CDR3 is 16 amino acids. Written as DNA, the CDR3 is TGTGCCAGCAAACGGTCGTCAGGGTCGACCTCCTACGAGCAGTACTTC. Translating it yields CASKRSSGSTSYEQYF.

This chain connects TRBV23-1 to TRBJ1-4, with D possibly TRBD1 on 5 matching bases. TRBV23-1 is identified as an open reading frame with a role that is uncertain. Trimming pared 0 bases from V and 3 bases from J, leaving 8 bases between. This CDR3 has 15 amino acids. The CDR3 spells CASSQSGAPNEKLFF. The CDR3 nucleotides are TGCGCCAGCAGTCAATCAGGGGCCCCTAATGAAAAACTGTTTTTT.

This rearrangement joins TRBV13 to TRBJ2-1; a weak D match, TRBD1 (6 bases). The CDR3 extends over 18 amino acids. CDR1 and CDR2 (germline): PRHDT, FYEKMQ (reference sequence). V shed 5 bases and J shed 3 bases, with 23 bases lying between them. DNA of the CDR3: TGTGCCAGCAGCAGATCCCTGCTCGGGACACCCGACTACAATGAGCAGTTCTTC. Translating gives CASSRSLLGTPDYNEQFF.

This CDR3 is CASSIYTFSNTEAFF. Here the CDR3 DNA reads TGTGCCAGTAGTATATACACCTTCTCGAACACTGAAGCTTTCTTT. The V call is TRBV19, the J call TRBJ1-1; D gene unclear. This CDR3 region has 15 residues. The V end was cut by 2 bases, the J end by 1 base, with 11 bases between. Germline V gene sequence: CDR1 LNHDA, CDR2 SQIVND (reference sequence).

The V gene is TRBV7-2, the J gene TRBJ2-4; D uncertain. Trimming took off 1 base at V and 9 bases at J, with 10 bases between the two ends. The CDR3 covers 13 residues. Germline-derived CDR1 and CDR2 are SGHTA and FQGNSA. CDR3 amino acids: CASSLEHRSIQYF. The CDR3 DNA is TGTGCCAGCAGCTTAGAACACCGCAGCATTCAGTACTTC.

The genes are TRBV29-1 and TRBJ1-2; 7 nucleotides match TRBD1. This CDR3 comprises 14 residues. Germline lookup yields CDR1 SQVTM and CDR2 ANQGSEA. Trimming cost V 3 bases and J 8 bases; bases outside gene matches: 12. CDR3 protein: CSVEPGTVPEGYTF. The CDR3 region has the DNA TGCAGCGTTGAGCCCGGGACAGTGCCGGAGGGCTACACCTTC.

This rearrangement joins TRBV10-3 to TRBJ2-2; 7 bases match TRBD2. V trimming: 10 bases; J trimming: 5 bases; junction bases outside the gene matches: 4. The CDR3 is made up of 12 amino acids. The V gene's germline CDR1 is ENHRY and CDR2 SYGVKD. The CDR3 sequence is CATAGETGELFF. DNA for the CDR3: TGTGCCACCGCGGGGGAAACCGGGGAGCTGTTTTTT.

The chain is built from TRBV25-1 and TRBJ2-7; no clear D. The V and J ends lost 4 bases and 2 bases respectively, with 6 bases between them. Per the germline V gene, CDR1 is MGHDK and CDR2 is SYGVNS. CDR3 length equals 12 residues. This CDR3 reads CASSVVPYEQYF. CDR3 DNA: TGTGCCAGCAGTGTAGTACCCTACGAGCAGTACTTC.

In nucleotides, the CDR3 is TGTGCCAGCAGCTACGGGGATGGCTACGAGCAGTACTTC. Translated, it gives CASSYGDGYEQYF. The chain recombines TRBV5-4 with TRBJ2-7; D might be TRBD2 (5 bases). The germline CDR1 and CDR2 sequences are SGHNT and YYREEE (reference sequence). CDR3 size: 13 residues. V was clipped by 3 bases and J by 3 bases, with 10 bases between them.

By its share, this clone is medium-sized. The chain couples TRBV14 to TRBJ2-1; D gene unclear. Germline lookup yields CDR1 SGHDN and CDR2 FVKESK. The CDR3 is made up of 15 amino acids. The V end was cut by 1 base, the J end by 0 bases, with 7 bases between. CDR3 region: CASSQVGFSYNEQFF. The CDR3 DNA follows: TGTGCCAGCAGCCAAGTGGGGTTCTCCTACAATGAGCAGTTCTTC.

V gene TRBV19 combines with J gene TRBJ2-2; unclear D gene. Between the trimmed V and J ends, which lost 1 base and 6 bases, there was a span of 9 bases. Germline V lookup: CDR1 LNHDA, CDR2 SQIVND (reference sequence). The CDR3 contains 14 residues. The chain's CDR3 is CASSIGPRSGELFF. The DNA of the CDR3 is TGTGCCAGTAGTATAGGCCCTAGGTCCGGGGAGCTGTTTTTT.